The 12 T cell receptor beta chains given below trace back to one sample, sequenced in a study of CD8 T cells in Susac syndrome. The RNA input was roughly 0.45 to 1 ug, and it was reverse transcribed with random hexamers. TCRdb analysed the immunoSEQ multiplex PCR reads with MiXCR anew, one entry per CDR3 protein. The profile covers 250,000 to 350,000 distinct CDR3 sequences, with about 90% appearing a single time and approximately 0.065% taken by the ten largest. The sequenced sample was CD4+ T cells from PBMCs. The receptors derive from a human donor with multiple sclerosis.

The chain has TRBV12-3 or TRBV12-4 and TRBJ1-5; 10 bases are shared with TRBD1. V lost 5 bases and J lost 1; bases outside the gene matches: 5. The CDR3 is made up of 16 amino acids. The DNA of the CDR3 is TGTGCCAGCAGTCCCGGGACAGGGGCGAGCAATCAGCCCCAGCATTTT. Translated, it gives CASSPGTGASNQPQHF.

V usage is TRBV7-8 and J usage is TRBJ2-1; D ambiguous. V lost 5 bases and J lost 12, with 14 bases in between. CDR1 SGHVS and CDR2 FQNEAQ come from the germline V gene. The length of the CDR3 is 12 residues. CDR3 sequence: CASSPLATGQFF. The CDR3 bases are TGTGCCAGCAGCCCCCTCGCAACCGGGCAGTTCTTC.

The V call is TRBV5-4, the J call TRBJ2-1; D is unclear. CDR3 length: 14 amino acids. Germline CDR1 is SGHNT and CDR2 is YYREEE (reference sequence). V gave up 4 bases and J gave up 9 bases, with 17 bases separating them. CDR3 loop: CASSLPVASSEQFF. CDR3 nucleotide sequence: TGTGCCAGCAGCCTGCCCGTGGCCTCTAGTGAGCAGTTCTTC.

This chain connects TRBV2 to TRBJ2-3, with no clear D. V was clipped by 6 bases and J by 14 bases, with 12 bases between them. The length of the CDR3 is 10 residues. Germline CDR1 SNHLY, CDR2 FYNNEI. The CDR3 sequence is CASRGSGLYF. CDR3 bases: TGTGCCAGCAGGGGCTCTGGGTTGTATTTT. Based on the CDR3 plus reference TRBV2 and TRBJ2-3, the full variable domain is EPEVTQTPSHQVTQMGQEVILRCVPISNHLYFYWYRQILGQKVEFLVSFYNNEISEKSEIFDDQFSVERPDGSNFTLKIRSTKLEDSAMYFCASRGSGLYFGPGTRLTVL.

The chain has TRBV9 and TRBJ1-2; 8 nucleotides line up with TRBD1. The CDR3 has 17 residues. Trimming cost V 4 bases and J 3 bases; bases outside gene matches: 14. Per germline, CDR1 SGDLS and CDR2 YYNGEE. The CDR3 coding sequence is TGTGCCAGCAGCCCAGACCTCCGAAACAGGGGGGACTATGGCTACACCTTC. Its protein product is CASSPDLRNRGDYGYTF.

The chain recombines TRBV27 with TRBJ2-1, with a tentative D call TRBD2 (6 bases). The CDR3 has 12 amino acids. Germline CDR1 is MNHEY and CDR2 is SMNVEV (reference sequence). Trimming stripped 7 bases from V and 5 bases from J, with 9 bases between. The CDR3 sequence: CASTGGNNEQFF. The CDR3 DNA reads as TGTGCCAGCACCGGGGGAAACAATGAGCAGTTCTTC.

This clonotype was counted once. The chain recombines TRBV6-1 with TRBJ2-1, with 12 bases matching TRBD1. Germline CDR1 is MNHNS and CDR2 is SASEGT. V shed 2 bases, J shed 9 bases, and the junction held 8 bases outside the gene matches. The CDR3 length is 16 residues. The CDR3 coding sequence is TGTGCCAGCAGTGAACAGGGACAGGGGGCCTTCACTGAGCAGTTCTTC. This sequence encodes CASSEQGQGAFTEQFF.

V and J are TRBV30 and TRBJ2-1; 12 bases fit TRBD2. With V trimmed by 3 bases and J by 9 bases, 12 bases remained unmatched. From germline, CDR1 is GTSNPN and CDR2 SVGIG (reference sequence). The CDR3 consists of 16 residues. The CDR3 protein is CAWSPTPLAGGGEQFF. The CDR3 nucleotides read TGTGCCTGGAGCCCTACGCCACTAGCGGGAGGTGGTGAGCAGTTCTTC.

The CDR3 DNA sequence: TGCGCCAGCAGCCAAGCAACTGGTTCGGGGGGGCAGGGCCGGGACGAGCAGTACTTC. It translates to CASSQATGSGGQGRDEQYF. This chain links TRBV4-3 with TRBJ2-7; TRBD2 aligns across 8 bases. Germline lookup yields CDR1 LGHNA and CDR2 YSLEER. The CDR3 runs to 19 residues. With 1 base clipped from V and 5 bases from J, the junction kept 19 bases outside the gene matches.

This rearrangement joins TRBV7-2 to TRBJ2-7, with D possibly matching TRBD2 (5 bases). The germline gives CDR1 SGHTA, CDR2 FQGNSA. The CDR3 runs to 14 residues. Deletions cut 1 base from V and 4 bases from J, with 11 bases between. CDR3 in DNA: TGTGCCAGCAGCTTAGGGGCACGGGATTACGAGCAGTACTTC. Residues: CASSLGARDYEQYF.

This chain connects TRBV19 to TRBJ1-2; D not certain. Germline V gene data show CDR1 as LNHDA and CDR2 as SQIVND (reference sequence). The V end lost 5 bases, the J end lost 0 bases, and 13 bases lay between the germline ends. This CDR3 region has 15 residues. CDR3 nucleotides: TGTGCCAGTAGTCGGCCGAAGAGGGCTAACTATGGCTACACCTTC. Amino acid sequence: CASSRPKRANYGYTF.

The V call is TRBV3-1, the J call TRBJ2-7; possible D gene TRBD2, 6 bases. Trimming took off 4 bases at V and 3 bases at J, with 13 bases between the two ends. Germline-derived CDR1 and CDR2 are LGHDT and YNNKEL (reference sequence). This CDR3 contains 14 residues. Here the CDR3 reads CASSPPGLLYEQYF. The CDR3 DNA is TGTGCCAGCAGCCCCCCCGGACTACTCTACGAGCAGTACTTC.